The 23 T cell receptor beta chains reported below all come from one sample, sequenced in a study of T cell changes during pregnancy in multiple sclerosis. Method: immunoSEQ multiplex PCR; TCRdb's copy keeps in-frame clones and lacks some. The sample lists around 68,000 clones; under 95% were seen once. This specimen was CD4+ T cells from peripheral blood mononuclear cells, taken before pregnancy. These receptors were taken from a female donor with multiple sclerosis, enrolled in a pregnancy study.

This rearrangement joins TRBV11-1 to TRBJ2-7; TRBD2 agrees at 14 bases. Germline values: CDR1 SGHAT, CDR2 FQDESV (reference sequence). The CDR3 has 18 residues. J lost 2 bases, V lost 5 bases, and 11 bases had no gene match. CDR3 DNA sequence: TGTGCCAGCAGCGACGACGGACTAGCGGGGGGACGGGCCTACGAGCAGTACTTC. This codes for CASSDDGLAGGRAYEQYF.

The rearrangement links TRBV5-1 to TRBJ1-2; tentative D call: TRBD1 (5 bases). Germline V CDR1 and CDR2: SGHRS, YFSETQ. The CDR3 length is 14 residues. Trimming removed 5 bases from V and 6 bases from J, with 17 bases in between. The CDR3 here is CASSPRRDSNGYTF. The CDR3 bases are TGCGCCAGCAGTCCGCGCAGGGATAGTAATGGCTACACCTTC. Complete variable domain (other parts from reference TRBV5-1 and TRBJ1-2): KAGVTQTPRYLIKTRGQQVTLSCSPISGHRSVSWYQQTPGQGLQFLFEYFSETQRNKGNFPGRFSGRQFSNSRSEMNVSTLELGDSALYLCASSPRRDSNGYTFGSGTRLTVV.

This clone was observed a handful of times. The chain joins TRBV7-2 to TRBJ2-3; TRBD2 is a possible D gene (7 bases). The CDR3 length is 16 residues. Germline V lookup: CDR1 SGHTA, CDR2 FQGNSA. Trimming shortened V by 5 bases and J by 5 bases, and 20 bases separated the two germline ends. The CDR3 loop is CASSPLGRGGQDTQYF. CDR3 DNA sequence: TGTGCCAGCAGCCCGCTTGGGAGGGGGGGACAAGATACGCAGTATTTT.

The V gene is TRBV29-1, the J gene TRBJ1-2; D is possibly TRBD1 (6 bases). The CDR3 loop spans 12 amino acids. V was clipped by 6 bases and J by 5 bases, with 13 bases between them. The germline V gene has CDR1 SQVTM and CDR2 ANQGSEA. CDR3 sequence (DNA): TGCAGCGTCGGCAGGGGTGGGTATGGCTACACCTTC. Translating it yields CSVGRGGYGYTF.

The CDR3 DNA is TGTGCCAGCAGTGAAGTAGGGGGCGGCTACACCTTC. Translation gives CASSEVGGGYTF. The chain uses TRBV6-1 and TRBJ1-2; 7 bases are a match to TRBD1. The J segment lost 8 bases and the V segment lost 1 base, leaving 1 base of the junction unmatched. There are 12 residues in the CDR3. Germline V gives CDR1 MNHNS, CDR2 SASEGT.

This sequence joins TRBV5-5 and TRBJ1-2, with TRBD1 matching 7 bases. V shed 4 bases, J shed 1 base, and the junction held 7 bases outside the gene matches. CDR1 is SGHKS, CDR2 YYEKEE, per germline (reference sequence). The CDR3 spans 15 residues. CDR3 protein: CASSPDRELNYGYTF. In DNA form, the CDR3 reads TGTGCCAGCAGCCCTGACAGGGAGCTTAACTATGGCTACACCTTC.

The chain joins TRBV6-6 to TRBJ2-1; maybe TRBD2 (5 bases). Deletions cut 7 bases from V and 1 base from J, with 8 bases between. The germline V gene encodes CDR1 MNHNY and CDR2 SVGAGI (reference sequence). This CDR3 region has 13 residues. CDR3 sequence: CASIAGSYNEQFF. The CDR3 nucleotides read TGTGCCAGCATCGCGGGTTCCTACAATGAGCAGTTCTTC.

V gene TRBV6-4 combines with J gene TRBJ1-4; tentative D call: TRBD1 (5 bases). CDR3 length: 16 amino acids. CDR1 and CDR2 (germline): MRHNA, SNTAGT. Trimming took 1 base from V and 5 from J, leaving 14 bases between them. The CDR3 region is CASSDLGVGPNEKLFF. For the CDR3, the DNA is TGTGCCAGCAGTGACTTAGGTGTGGGGCCAAATGAAAAACTGTTTTTT.

The chain recombines TRBV29-1 with TRBJ2-1; the D gene is possibly TRBD1 (5 bases). The CDR3 is 15 residues long. The V end lost 0 bases, the J end lost 5 bases, and 14 bases lay between the germline ends. The V gene's germline CDR1 is SQVTM and CDR2 ANQGSEA. CDR3: CSVEDLRQRNNEQFF. CDR3 DNA: TGCAGCGTTGAAGATCTTCGACAGCGCAACAATGAGCAGTTCTTC.

The chain couples TRBV7-2 to TRBJ2-1, with 7 bases aligning to TRBD1. Trimming removed 1 base from V and 6 bases from J; junction bases left unmatched: 12. Germline CDR1 reads SGHTA; CDR2 reads FQGNSA. CDR3 length: 17 amino acids. The CDR3 DNA is TGTGCCAGCAGCTTAGGGTTGGAACAGGGGTTCTCCAATGAGCAGTTCTTC. Its protein product is CASSLGLEQGFSNEQFF.

The chain combines TRBV7-2 with TRBJ2-2; the match to TRBD1 covers 9 bases. The V gene's germline CDR1 is SGHTA and CDR2 FQGNSA. CDR3 length: 15 residues. V trimming: 5 bases; J trimming: 2 bases; junction bases outside the gene matches: 3. The CDR3 loop reads CASSRTGGNTGELFF. The CDR3 DNA reads TGTGCCAGCAGCCGAACAGGGGGCAACACCGGGGAGCTGTTTTTT.

The CDR3 here is CASSLFRQGYNGYTF. The CDR3 region has the DNA TGTGCCAGCAGTTTATTCCGACAGGGGTATAATGGCTACACCTTC. This chain links TRBV28 with TRBJ1-2; 8 nucleotides match TRBD1. J gave up 6 bases and V 1 base, and 7 bases lay outside the gene matches. The CDR3 has 15 amino acids. Looked up from germline, CDR1 is MDHEN and CDR2 is SYDVKM.

The rearrangement links TRBV5-6 to TRBJ1-5; tentative D call: TRBD1 (5 bases). The CDR3 loop spans 15 amino acids. V lost 4 bases and J lost 0, with 11 bases in between. Germline assignment: CDR1 SGHDT and CDR2 YYEEEE. The CDR3 spells CASSPAGGSNQPQHF. Written as DNA, the CDR3 is TGTGCCAGCAGCCCCGCGGGGGGTAGCAATCAGCCCCAGCATTTT. Using reference TRBV5-6 and TRBJ1-5 for the parts outside the CDR3, the full variable domain is DAGVTQSPTHLIKTRGQQVTLRCSPKSGHDTVSWYQQALGQGPQFIFQYYEEEERQRGNFPDRFSGHQFPNYSSELNVNALLLGDSALYLCASSPAGGSNQPQHFGDGTRLSIL.

The J gene is TRBJ1-2, the V gene TRBV6-4; 7 bases match TRBD1. This CDR3 is built from 10 residues. CDR1 is MRHNA and CDR2 is SNTAGT in the germline V gene. The DNA of the CDR3 is TGTGGGGACAGCCACTATGGCTACACCTTC. It translates to CGDSHYGYTF.

This rearrangement joins TRBV9 to TRBJ2-5, with TRBD2 matching 8 bases. Germline V gene lookup returns CDR1 SGDLS and CDR2 YYNGEE. This CDR3 contains 13 residues. The V gene end was trimmed by 3 bases and the J gene end by 4 bases; junction bases not matched to a gene: 2. The CDR3 spells CASSAGLAETQYF. CDR3 DNA sequence: TGTGCCAGCAGCGCCGGACTAGCAGAGACCCAGTACTTC.

The genes are TRBV28 and TRBJ2-5, with 7 bases lining up with TRBD2. This CDR3 is 13 amino acids long. CDR1 is MDHEN and CDR2 is SYDVKM in the germline V gene. V shed 9 bases, J shed 7 bases, and the junction held 11 bases outside the gene matches. The CDR3 here is CASTRGDLGTQYF. In DNA form, the CDR3 reads TGTGCCAGTACCCGGGGGGATTTAGGGACCCAGTACTTC.

The rearrangement links TRBV7-9 to TRBJ2-2; D is possibly TRBD1 (5 bases). Trimming cost V 7 bases and J 7 bases, with 10 bases left between them. CDR3 size: 12 residues. The germline CDR1 and CDR2 sequences are SEHNR and FQNEAQ (reference sequence). CDR3 residues: CASNQGVGELFF. As DNA, the CDR3 is TGTGCCAGCAACCAAGGGGTCGGGGAGCTGTTTTTT.

The J gene is TRBJ1-4, the V gene TRBV5-4, with TRBD1 identical over 10 bases. Germline lookup yields CDR1 SGHNT and CDR2 YYREEE (reference sequence). The CDR3 is made up of 13 amino acids. V lost 4 bases to trimming and J lost 11 bases; unmatched junction nucleotides: 5. The CDR3 sequence is CASSGETGGKLFF. The DNA for the CDR3 is TGTGCCAGCAGCGGGGAGACAGGGGGCAAACTGTTTTTT.

This chain uses TRBV6-5 with TRBJ1-3, with 7 bases that match TRBD1. The ends lost 5 bases at V and 3 bases at J; junction bases unmatched: 7. The germline V gene encodes CDR1 MNHEY and CDR2 SVGAGI. CDR3 length equals 15 residues. The DNA of the CDR3 is TGTGCCAGCAGTCCCTGGACAGGACTTGGAAACACCATATATTTT. This sequence encodes CASSPWTGLGNTIYF.

V and J are TRBV7-2 and TRBJ2-1, with D unclear. CDR1 SGHTA and CDR2 FQGNSA come from the germline V gene. V gave up 1 base and J gave up 0 bases, with 13 bases separating them. The CDR3 runs 17 residues. CDR3: CASSLVPGPSSYNEQFF. The CDR3 nucleotides read TGTGCCAGCAGCTTAGTTCCGGGTCCGAGCTCCTACAATGAGCAGTTCTTC.

The chain couples TRBV28 to TRBJ1-5; D gene unclear. Trimming pared 1 base from V and 5 bases from J, leaving 15 bases between. Germline CDR1 is MDHEN and CDR2 is SYDVKM. The CDR3 sequence is 16 residues long. The CDR3 DNA follows: TGTGCCAGCAGTTTATTTTTCGGTCCGGGTTATCAGCCCCAGCATTTT. Translation: CASSLFFGPGYQPQHF.

CDR3 DNA sequence: TGTGCCAGCAGTGACTCGATCGGGGATACGCAGTATTTT. Amino acids: CASSDSIGDTQYF. The chain carries TRBV6-4 and TRBJ2-3; the D is unclear. The CDR3 sequence is 13 residues long. Trimming cost V 0 bases and J 6 bases, with 7 bases left between them. CDR1 and CDR2 (germline): MRHNA, SNTAGT.

CDR3 region: CSVEKDRGGDTGELFF. The CDR3 DNA follows: TGCAGCGTTGAGAAGGACAGGGGGGGGGACACCGGGGAGCTGTTTTTT. The V and J genes are TRBV29-1 and TRBJ2-2; TRBD1 aligns across 10 bases. CDR3 size: 16 residues. Trimming at V came to 3 bases and at J to 3 bases, leaving 7 bases not matched to a gene. CDR1 and CDR2 (germline): SQVTM, ANQGSEA.